This is a list of T cell receptor beta chains from one sample in a study of shared clonotypes between healthy human individuals. Repertoires were generated with immunoSEQ multiplex PCR, while TCRdb's copy carries only in-frame clones and drops some. Among millions of clones, approximately 95% were seen once, and the ten largest hold around 1.1%. Sequencing used naive CD8+ T cells sorted from blood. The receptors come from a man younger than 35 in good health. Both conserved end residues are part of each CDR3. Fields, in order: J gene, CDR3 length, clone size, V gene, D gene, CDR3 DNA, CDR3 protein. The D gene is left open where the match is weak. Not every row has a clone size; where given, it reads once, few, many or a size class.

J: TRBJ2-5
length: 14
size: NA
V: TRBV7-6
D: TRBD1
DNA: TGTGCCAGCAGCTTAGACCCGGACAGGGAGACCCAGTACTTC
CDR3: CASSLDPDRETQYF

J: TRBJ1-2
length: 12
size: NA
V: TRBV7-9
D: NA
DNA: TGTGCCAGCAGCTCGGTCCTGTATGGCTACACCTTC
CDR3: CASSSVLYGYTF

J: TRBJ2-7
length: 15
size: few
V: TRBV2
D: TRBD1
DNA: TGTGCCAGCAGTGACGAGGGGGCGGTTCACTACGAGCAGTACTTC
CDR3: CASSDEGAVHYEQYF

J: TRBJ2-1
length: 11
size: NA
V: TRBV4-1
D: TRBD1
DNA: TGCGCCAGCGGACAGGGGATTGAGCAGTTCTTC
CDR3: CASGQGIEQFF

J: TRBJ2-1
length: 11
size: NA
V: TRBV7-9
D: NA
DNA: TGTGCCAGCAGCCCTCAAAATGAGCAGTTCTTC
CDR3: CASSPQNEQFF

J: TRBJ2-5
length: 14
size: NA
V: TRBV5-6
D: TRBD2
DNA: TGTGCCAGCATCGTAGCGGGAGGGCGGGAGACCCAGTACTTC
CDR3: CASIVAGGRETQYF

J: TRBJ1-2
length: 17
size: NA
V: TRBV28
D: NA
DNA: TGTGCCAGCAGTTTAGTGGGGGAAAGAGGGGCGCCCTATGGCTACACCTTC
CDR3: CASSLVGERGAPYGYTF

J: TRBJ2-7
length: 17
size: NA
V: TRBV11-2
D: TRBD2
DNA: TGTGCCAGCAGCTTAGTTTTGGGGACTAGCACTTCTGCCGAGCAGTACTTC
CDR3: CASSLVLGTSTSAEQYF

J: TRBJ2-7
length: 14
size: NA
V: TRBV27
D: TRBD1
DNA: TGTGCCAGCAGTTTAGATAGGGACAGCTACGAGCAGTACTTC
CDR3: CASSLDRDSYEQYF

J: TRBJ2-7
length: 17
size: NA
V: TRBV6-4
D: TRBD2
DNA: TGTGCCAGCCAAGGCGGACTAGCGGGAGGCGGGAATCACGAGCAGTACTTC
CDR3: CASQGGLAGGGNHEQYF

J: TRBJ2-3
length: 17
size: NA
V: TRBV4-3
D: TRBD2
DNA: TGCGCCAGCAGCCAAGGACTAGCGGGAGAAAAAGGAGATACGCAGTATTTT
CDR3: CASSQGLAGEKGDTQYF

J: TRBJ2-7
length: 15
size: NA
V: TRBV19
D: TRBD1
DNA: TGTGCCAGTAGCATGGCGACAGGGGGCCTCTACGAGCAGTACTTC
CDR3: CASSMATGGLYEQYF

J: TRBJ1-1
length: 13
size: NA
V: TRBV19
D: NA
DNA: TGTGCCAGTAAAACCGATAAGAACACTGAAGCTTTCTTT
CDR3: CASKTDKNTEAFF

J: TRBJ2-2
length: 15
size: NA
V: TRBV7-6
D: TRBD2
DNA: TGTGCCAGCAGCAGAACTAGCGGGAACACCGGGGAGCTGTTTTTT
CDR3: CASSRTSGNTGELFF

J: TRBJ2-1
length: 13
size: NA
V: TRBV11-2
D: NA
DNA: TGTGCCAGCAGCTTCGCAGTAGTGAATGAGCAGTTCTTC
CDR3: CASSFAVVNEQFF

J: TRBJ2-5
length: 12
size: NA
V: TRBV6-5
D: NA
DNA: TGTGCCAGCAGCCCCGGGAGCGAGACCCAGTACTTC
CDR3: CASSPGSETQYF

J: TRBJ2-7
length: 11
size: NA
V: TRBV7-9
D: NA
DNA: TGTGCCAGCAGCTTAGTCCACGAGCAGTACTTC
CDR3: CASSLVHEQYF

J: TRBJ2-1
length: 16
size: NA
V: TRBV10-3
D: TRBD2
DNA: TGTGCCATCAGTGAGTCTGGGACTAGCGGGATCAATGAGCAGTTCTTC
CDR3: CAISESGTSGINEQFF

J: TRBJ1-2
length: 14
size: NA
V: TRBV28
D: NA
DNA: TGTGCCAGCAGTTCCAGGGGCCTTAACTATGGCTACACCTTC
CDR3: CASSSRGLNYGYTF

J: TRBJ2-7
length: 14
size: NA
V: TRBV6-6
D: NA
DNA: TGTGCCAGCAGTTACTCAGGCGGCTCCTACGAGCAGTACTTC
CDR3: CASSYSGGSYEQYF

J: TRBJ2-1
length: 16
size: NA
V: TRBV27
D: TRBD2
DNA: TGTGCCAGCAGTACCGCGGGAGGGGTTCCCTACAATGAGCAGTTCTTC
CDR3: CASSTAGGVPYNEQFF

J: TRBJ2-3
length: 14
size: once
V: TRBV7-9
D: NA
DNA: TGTGCCAGCAGCTTAACAGGTTTCACAGATACGCAGTATTTT
CDR3: CASSLTGFTDTQYF

J: TRBJ2-1
length: 15
size: once
V: TRBV4-1
D: NA
DNA: TGCGCCAGCAGCCAAGTTCAGGAGGGACCGGATGAGCAGTTCTTC
CDR3: CASSQVQEGPDEQFF

J: TRBJ2-7
length: 14
size: NA
V: TRBV13
D: NA
DNA: TGTGCCAGCAGCTCAGGGGTTGTCTCCTACGAGCAGTACTTC
CDR3: CASSSGVVSYEQYF

J: TRBJ1-4
length: 14
size: NA
V: TRBV9
D: NA
DNA: TGTGCCAGCAGCGCCAGTGCAACTAATGAAAAACTGTTTTTT
CDR3: CASSASATNEKLFF

J: TRBJ2-1
length: 15
size: once
V: TRBV4-3
D: TRBD1
DNA: TGCGCCAGCAGCTCCCGGGACAGCTCCTACAATGAGCAGTTCTTC
CDR3: CASSSRDSSYNEQFF

J: TRBJ1-2
length: 13
size: NA
V: TRBV2
D: TRBD1
DNA: TGTGCCAGCAGTGAAGACAGGGGCTATGGCTACACCTTC
CDR3: CASSEDRGYGYTF

J: TRBJ2-7
length: 14
size: NA
V: TRBV4-1
D: NA
DNA: TGCGCCAGCAGCCAAGTCACAGGGATTTACGAGCAGTACTTC
CDR3: CASSQVTGIYEQYF

J: TRBJ2-2
length: 15
size: NA
V: TRBV27
D: TRBD1
DNA: TGTGCCAGCAGTTACTGGACAGGGGCCACCGGGGAGCTGTTTTTT
CDR3: CASSYWTGATGELFF

J: TRBJ2-4
length: 13
size: NA
V: TRBV15
D: NA
DNA: TGTGCCACCAGCAGACTAGCCAAAAACATTCAGTACTTC
CDR3: CATSRLAKNIQYF

J: TRBJ1-1
length: 12
size: NA
V: TRBV5-4
D: NA
DNA: TGTGCCAGCAGCTCAGGGGTAGGTGAAGCTTTCTTT
CDR3: CASSSGVGEAFF

J: TRBJ2-1
length: 15
size: once
V: TRBV19
D: TRBD2
DNA: TGTGCCAGTAGTATAGCTGGACTAGCGCCCAATGAGCAGTTCTTC
CDR3: CASSIAGLAPNEQFF

J: TRBJ2-2
length: 16
size: NA
V: TRBV18
D: NA
DNA: TGTGCCAGCTCGCCCATCGGGCACTTCAACACCGGGGAGCTGTTTTTT
CDR3: CASSPIGHFNTGELFF

J: TRBJ2-3
length: 16
size: NA
V: TRBV7-8
D: NA
DNA: TGTGCCAGCAGCTCACTCGGCAAGGCCTACACAGATACGCAGTATTTT
CDR3: CASSSLGKAYTDTQYF

J: TRBJ1-2
length: 12
size: once
V: TRBV5-8
D: NA
DNA: TGTGCCAGCAGCCCCCTGGGCTATGGCTACACCTTC
CDR3: CASSPLGYGYTF

J: TRBJ2-1
length: 13
size: NA
V: TRBV7-9
D: NA
DNA: TGTGCCAGCAGCTTAGCTGAGGGGCTTGAGCAGTTCTTC
CDR3: CASSLAEGLEQFF

J: TRBJ1-1
length: 14
size: NA
V: TRBV6-1
D: NA
DNA: TGTGCCAGCAGTGAACTTACGGTGAACACTGAAGCTTTCTTT
CDR3: CASSELTVNTEAFF

J: TRBJ2-7
length: 15
size: NA
V: TRBV29-1
D: TRBD2
DNA: TGCAGCGTTGAAGAGTGGGACGGGAGGGCCTACGAGCAGTACTTC
CDR3: CSVEEWDGRAYEQYF

J: TRBJ2-7
length: 13
size: NA
V: TRBV5-1
D: NA
DNA: TGCGCCAGCAGCCTGGCTGGTGAACTCGAGCAGTACTTC
CDR3: CASSLAGELEQYF

J: TRBJ2-2
length: 17
size: NA
V: TRBV14
D: NA
DNA: TGTGCCAGCAGCCAAGCTTCCGGGACCATGGATTCCGGGGAGCTGTTTTTT
CDR3: CASSQASGTMDSGELFF

J: TRBJ2-1
length: 17
size: NA
V: TRBV4-3
D: NA
DNA: TGCGCCAGCAGCCAAGACATTCAGGGTTTGGGGAGCAATGAGCAGTTCTTC
CDR3: CASSQDIQGLGSNEQFF

J: TRBJ1-4
length: 16
size: NA
V: TRBV11-2
D: NA
DNA: TGTGCCAGCAGCTTAGAGGTTTCAGGGTCTAATGAAAAACTGTTTTTT
CDR3: CASSLEVSGSNEKLFF

J: TRBJ2-7
length: 17
size: NA
V: TRBV2
D: TRBD2
DNA: TGTGCCAGCAGTGAACTCCCAGCGGGGGGACTTTCTTACGAGCAGTACTTC
CDR3: CASSELPAGGLSYEQYF

J: TRBJ1-1
length: 15
size: NA
V: TRBV19
D: TRBD1
DNA: TGTGCCAGTAGTGTTACCCCAGGGGGCAACACTGAAGCTTTCTTT
CDR3: CASSVTPGGNTEAFF

J: TRBJ1-2
length: 15
size: NA
V: TRBV6-5
D: NA
DNA: TGTGCCAGCAAATACCTAAACCTTCGTAACTATGGCTACACCTTC
CDR3: CASKYLNLRNYGYTF

J: TRBJ2-5
length: 13
size: NA
V: TRBV11-2
D: NA
DNA: TGTGCCAGCAGCTCGACAGTTCAAGAGACCCAGTACTTC
CDR3: CASSSTVQETQYF

J: TRBJ2-7
length: 13
size: NA
V: TRBV11-2
D: NA
DNA: TGTGCCAGCAGCTTAGGTTACTCCTACGAGCAGTACTTC
CDR3: CASSLGYSYEQYF

J: TRBJ1-3
length: 14
size: once
V: TRBV6-1
D: TRBD1
DNA: TGTGCCAGCAGCCCAGGGGGCTCTGGAAACACCATATATTTT
CDR3: CASSPGGSGNTIYF

J: TRBJ1-1
length: 14
size: once
V: TRBV5-6
D: NA
DNA: TGTGCCAGCAGCTTCGGGACGGAGAACACTGAAGCTTTCTTT
CDR3: CASSFGTENTEAFF